This paragraph reports one T cell receptor beta chain. Recruited during active infection, patients (from Seattle) were subsequently followed longitudinally. The junction had 10 bases not matched to a gene; V was cut back by 8 bases and J by 3 bases. CDR3 size: 15 residues. Germline values: CDR1 MDHEN, CDR2 SYDVKM. The sample belongs to a study of blood T cell repertoires in COVID-19. As originally analysed: Estimation of nucleated cell counts relied on the amplification of reference gene primers. Profiling relied on immunoSEQ multiplex PCR, and the TCRdb table lists in-frame clones only, not all of them. Clone size and the V and J calls come from that table; the DNA yielded D and trimming. The table lists a few hundred thousand clones, about 87% of them singletons, with roughly 10% in the top ten.

The receptor was isolated from a woman in her 70s with COVID-19, enrolled during active disease. The sample was peripheral blood. The chain recombines TRBV28 with TRBJ2-3; TRBD2 agrees at 8 bases. The DNA for the CDR3 is TGTGCCAGCGGCAGGCGAGCGGGAGCAACAGATACGCAGTATTTT. This translates into CASGRRAGATDTQYF.